This T cell receptor beta chain came from a study of T cells in Graves' hyperthyroidism and ophthalmopathy. Patients aged 18 to 65 with hyperthyroidism were newly diagnosed, with duration under 2 months. At first hyperthyroidism diagnosis, before any ophthalmopathy symptoms, the blood sample was collected. CDR1 and CDR2 from the germline V gene are SEHNR and FQNEAQ (reference sequence). The CDR3 covers 12 residues. Trimming shortened V by 6 bases and J by 10 bases, and 13 bases separated the two germline ends. The study's findings and limits: Most expanded thyroid clonotypes above 0.001 recurred in blood.

TCR beta CDR3 regions were amplified from RNA transcripts. Primed by the HTBI set, a first-round RT-PCR was run on the TCR CDR3. TCRdb called the multiplex PCR reads again in MiXCR, with one record for every CDR3 protein. Among some 400,000 distinct CDR3 sequences, roughly 13% were seen once, and the ten largest hold less than 25%. This clonotype was detected many times. Its antigen remains unknown. This TCR derives from a man aged 25-40 years with Graves' hyperthyroidism that later progressed to Graves' ophthalmopathy. The chain employs TRBV7-9 and TRBJ2-1; D perhaps matches TRBD1 (6 bases). Sequencing input: blood. As DNA, the CDR3 is TGTGCCAGCAGAACAGGGTTAGGGGAGCAGTTCTTC. Translated: CASRTGLGEQFF.